What follows are 20 T cell receptor beta chains derived from one specimen sequenced in a study of blood T cells in healthy people across ages. Through a sample-barcoded 5' primer and a J-beta primer mix, a second PCR was run for roughly 7 to 12 cycles. One entry per CDR3 protein results from TCRdb running MiXCR on the 5' RACE reads. Among fewer than 800,000 distinct CDR3 sequences listed, approximately 31% were seen once. Specimen: blood. The receptors were sampled from an elderly woman in good health.

On this clonotype: A read error may be the cause here, since a much bigger clone is one base away. Here the CDR3 omits its conserved ending phenylalanine or tryptophan, so a read error is the likely source. The chain joins TRBV3-1 to TRBJ2-7; no definite D call. There are 13 residues in the CDR3. Trimming stripped 1 base from V and 4 bases from J, with 8 bases between. Germline CDR1 reads LGHDT; CDR2 reads YNNKEL (reference sequence). The CDR3 region is CASSQVGRYEQYS. DNA of the CDR3: TGTGCCAGCAGCCAAGTCGGCAGGTACGAGCAGTACTCC.

This clonotype showed up just a few times. The chain joins TRBV15 to TRBJ1-5; 10 bases are shared with TRBD1. Per germline, CDR1 LNHNV and CDR2 YYDKDF (reference sequence). Germline trimming cut 3 bases from V and 9 bases from J; bases unmatched to any gene: 8. The CDR3 extends over 15 amino acids. The CDR3 DNA reads as TGTGCCACCAGCAGCGGGACAGGGGAAATGGGGCCCCAGCATTTT. This sequence encodes CATSSGTGEMGPQHF.

This chain uses TRBV6-2 or TRBV6-3 with TRBJ1-2, with TRBD1 matching 8 bases. The germline V gene encodes CDR1 MNHEY and CDR2 SVGEGT. V lost 6 bases and J lost 4; bases outside the gene matches: 7. The CDR3 consists of 14 residues. The CDR3 nucleotides read TGTGCCAGCAGGCGCGGACAGGGAATCTATGGCTACACCTTC. The encoded protein is CASRRGQGIYGYTF.

This clonotype was counted at least ten times. The V gene is TRBV20-1, the J gene TRBJ1-1; D gene unclear. The CDR3 loop spans 15 amino acids. Germline V gives CDR1 DFQATT, CDR2 SNEGSKA (reference sequence). Trimming cost V 1 base and J 1 base, with 13 bases left between them. The CDR3 loop reads CSARVADGRNTEAFF. The CDR3 coding sequence is TGCAGTGCTAGAGTGGCGGACGGCCGGAACACTGAAGCTTTCTTT.

Regarding this clonotype: Being one base from a much bigger clone, this may be a read error. The J gene is TRBJ1-4, the V gene TRBV13; 7 nucleotides line up with TRBD1. The CDR3 length is 14 residues. Germline V gene lookup returns CDR1 PRHDT and CDR2 FYEKMQ (reference sequence). The CDR3 reads CVSSFRDRYEKLFF. The CDR3 DNA reads as TGTGTCAGCAGCTTCCGGGACAGATATGAAAAACTGTTTTTT.

CDR3 loop: CASSPGPRGGLGGELFF. Here the CDR3 DNA reads TGCGCCAGCAGCCCCGGACCTCGGGGGGGCCTAGGCGGGGAGCTGTTTTTT. The chain is built from TRBV5-1 and TRBJ2-2, with 8 bases matching TRBD2. The CDR3 runs to 17 residues. Germline V gene sequence: CDR1 SGHRS, CDR2 YFSETQ. After removal of 4 bases from V and 7 bases from J, the junction contained 15 bases not matched to a gene.

The chain recombines TRBV10-3 with TRBJ2-4; 9 bases line up with TRBD1. V trimming: 3 bases; J trimming: 8 bases; junction bases outside the gene matches: 14. The CDR3 is 17 amino acids. The germline gives CDR1 ENHRY, CDR2 SYGVKD. This chain's CDR3 is CAISDRTGVNRIDIQYF. Here the CDR3 DNA reads TGTGCCATCAGTGACAGGACAGGGGTAAATCGGATAGACATTCAGTACTTC.

This clonotype was seen a few times. The chain couples TRBV6-2 or TRBV6-3 to TRBJ2-1, with D perhaps matching TRBD2 (6 bases). V lost 6 bases to trimming and J lost 0 bases, with 15 bases between them. The CDR3 is 16 amino acids. Looked up from germline, CDR1 is MNHEY and CDR2 is SVGEGT. CDR3 region: CASRSRAGSSYNEQFF. The CDR3 nucleotides are TGTGCCAGCAGATCACGGGCGGGAAGCTCCTACAATGAGCAGTTCTTC.

About this clonotype itself: Since a much larger clone is just one base distant, this may be a read error. V is TRBV7-9 and J is TRBJ2-4, with D perhaps TRBD1 or TRBD2 (5 bases each). V was shortened by 1 base and J by 13 bases, with 11 bases between the two germline ends. The CDR3 spans 12 residues. The germline V gene has CDR1 SEHNR and CDR2 FQNEAQ (reference sequence). For the CDR3, the DNA is TGTGCCAGCAGCTTAGGGACTTGGGGGCAGTACTTC. Translated: CASSLGTWGQYF.

The rearrangement uses TRBV12-3 or TRBV12-4 and TRBJ2-3, with unresolved D. The ends were cut back, 3 bases at V and 4 bases at J, with 5 bases in the middle. The CDR3 is 12 amino acids. In DNA, the CDR3 is TGTGCCAGCAGTTTTCCCGCAGATACGCAGTATTTT. As protein: CASSFPADTQYF.

A note on this clonotype: A read error may be the cause here, since a much bigger clone is one base away. V is TRBV6-1 and J is TRBJ2-7; D ambiguous. Germline V gives CDR1 MNHNS, CDR2 SASEGT. This CDR3 is built from 13 residues. The CDR3 sequence is CASSEGYSYEQDF. The CDR3 nucleotides are TGTGCCAGCAGTGAAGGCTATTCCTACGAGCAGGACTTC.

The V gene is TRBV4-3, the J gene TRBJ2-2; no reliable D call. CDR3 length: 16 residues. V lost 2 bases, J lost 2 bases, and 12 bases lay in between. CDR1 and CDR2 from the germline V gene are LGHNA and YSLEER. DNA for the CDR3: TGCGCCAGCAGCCAATACCAACAAACCAACACCGGGGAGCTGTTTTTT. Its protein is CASSQYQQTNTGELFF.

To note about this clonotype: Being one base from a much bigger clone, this may be a read error. This sequence joins TRBV5-6 and TRBJ2-1; D might be TRBD1 (6 bases). This CDR3 contains 16 residues. V was clipped by 3 bases and J by 13 bases, with 26 bases between them. Germline values: CDR1 SGHDT, CDR2 YYEEEE. The CDR3 reads CASSSTYPGPGETQFF. The DNA for the CDR3 is TGTGCCAGCAGCTCCACCTACCCGGGACCAGGGGAGACCCAGTTCTTC.

On this clonotype: The junction departs from germline at one end; a sequencing error may be responsible. The gene calls are TRBV20-1 and TRBJ1-4; 11 bases align to TRBD1. CDR3 length equals 15 residues. Germline-derived CDR1 and CDR2 are DFQATT and SNEGSKA (reference sequence). The CDR3 loop reads CSARVQDRGLEKPFF. The CDR3 bases are TGCAGTGCTAGAGTCCAGGACAGGGGGCTCGAAAAACCGTTTTTT.

The chain combines TRBV5-8 with TRBJ2-3; tentatively, D is TRBD1 (6 bases). Per the germline V gene, CDR1 is SGHTS and CDR2 is YDEGEE. This CDR3 is built from 17 residues. Trimming took 0 bases from V and 1 from J, leaving 15 bases between them. In DNA form, the CDR3 reads TGTGCCAGCAGCTTGGAAGGCAGGGGCTGGGGCACAGATACGCAGTATTTT. Its translation is CASSLEGRGWGTDTQYF.

This clonotype was counted many times. The gene calls are TRBV6-5 and TRBJ2-7; D gene unclear. CDR3 size: 16 residues. Germline V lookup: CDR1 MNHEY, CDR2 SVGAGI. V shed 0 bases and J shed 0 bases, with 12 bases lying between them. The CDR3 DNA follows: TGTGCCAGCAGTTACTCCTCCCGGCAGATCTCCTACGAGCAGTACTTC. Residues: CASSYSSRQISYEQYF.

The genes are TRBV27 and TRBJ2-7; TRBD2 matches at 10 bases. The germline V gene has CDR1 MNHEY and CDR2 SMNVEV (reference sequence). V lost 4 bases and J lost 2; bases outside the gene matches: 8. This CDR3 comprises 16 residues. CDR3 nucleotides: TGTGCCAGCAGTTCGATCCTAGCGGGAGCCCCCTACGAGCAGTACTTC. It translates to CASSSILAGAPYEQYF.

Only a few counts were recorded for this clonotype. A much larger clone differs from this one at a single base, so this may be a read error. CDR3 sequence: CSARDFRGADNEQYF. CDR3 coding DNA: TGCAGTGCTAGAGATTTTCGGGGGGCGGATAATGAGCAGTACTTC. This chain uses TRBV20-1 with TRBJ2-5; tentative D call: TRBD2 (7 bases). Deletions cut 0 bases from V and 11 bases from J, with 22 bases between. In germline, CDR1 is DFQATT, CDR2 SNEGSKA (reference sequence). The CDR3 is 15 residues long.

V gene TRBV20-1 combines with J gene TRBJ1-5; D call uncertain. The CDR3 sequence is 18 residues long. V was shortened by 3 bases and J by 3 bases, with 24 bases between the two germline ends. CDR1 is DFQATT, CDR2 SNEGSKA, per germline (reference sequence). CDR3 nucleotides: TGCAGTGCTAGTGGTAGCTTTCACGGTTGGCCCGACAATCAGCCCCAGCATTTT. This codes for CSASGSFHGWPDNQPQHF.

This clonotype turned up a few times. The rearrangement uses TRBV5-6 and TRBJ2-1; TRBD1 matches at 8 bases. The CDR3 contains 15 residues. Trimming removed 3 bases from V and 10 bases from J; junction bases left unmatched: 12. The V gene's germline CDR1 is SGHDT and CDR2 YYEEEE. For the CDR3, the DNA is TGTGCCAGCAGCTCCCGACAGGGGCGAAAAAAAGAGCAGTTCTTC. It is translated as CASSSRQGRKKEQFF.